This passage covers 16 T cell receptor beta chains from one sample sequenced in a study of blood T cell repertoires in COVID-19. Clones were sequenced by immunoSEQ multiplex PCR, and TCRdb holds only the in-frame ones, with some missing. Of about 31,000 clones listed, approximately 91% are singletons. The specimen was peripheral blood. Receptors were obtained from a human donor in a cohort sampled during active COVID-19.

This chain uses TRBV11-1 with TRBJ1-1, with a possible D match to TRBD1 (5 bases). There are 15 residues in the CDR3. Trimming removed 3 bases at V and 0 bases at J, with 11 bases between. Per germline, CDR1 SGHAT and CDR2 FQDESV (reference sequence). CDR3 nucleotides: TGTGCCAGCAGCTTTGGACAACTTATGAACACTGAAGCTTTCTTT. Residues: CASSFGQLMNTEAFF.

This chain links TRBV18 with TRBJ2-5; 10 positions match TRBD2. The V gene's germline CDR1 is KGHSH and CDR2 LQKENI. This CDR3 is built from 14 residues. J was trimmed by 3 bases and V by 5 bases; bases with no gene match: 3. The DNA of the CDR3 is TGTGCCAGCTCAGTAGGGACTAGCGAAGAGACCCAGTACTTC. Residues: CASSVGTSEETQYF. The whole variable domain, remainder taken from reference TRBV18 and TRBJ2-5, is NAGVMQNPRHLVRRRGQEARLRCSPMKGHSHVYWYRQLPEEGLKFMVYLQKENIIDESGMPKERFSAEFPKEGPSILRIQQVVRGDSAAYFCASSVGTSEETQYFGPGTRLLVL.

This clone showed up just once. The chain joins TRBV10-3 to TRBJ2-1; TRBD1 agrees at 8 bases. Germline trimming cut 2 bases from V and 5 bases from J; bases unmatched to any gene: 5. Germline CDR1 and CDR2: ENHRY and SYGVKD. CDR3 size: 15 residues. The CDR3 DNA sequence: TGTGCCATCAGTGAGGGACAGGGAATAAACAATGAGCAGTTCTTC. Protein: CAISEGQGINNEQFF.

V is TRBV27 and J is TRBJ1-1; TRBD1 aligns across 7 bases. After removal of 2 bases from V and 4 bases from J, the junction contained 7 bases not matched to a gene. Germline V CDR1 and CDR2: MNHEY, SMNVEV (reference sequence). The CDR3 is 15 residues long. CDR3 in DNA: TGTGCCAGCAGTTTAAGCGGACAGGTGGGCACTGAAGCTTTCTTT. It encodes CASSLSGQVGTEAFF.

This rearrangement joins TRBV19 to TRBJ1-1; the match to TRBD1 covers 8 bases. Germline CDR1 LNHDA, CDR2 SQIVND (reference sequence). V gave up 9 bases and J gave up 4 bases; unmatched junction bases: 10. The CDR3 extends over 14 amino acids. Here the CDR3 reads CASVRQGLITEAFF. The CDR3 DNA sequence: TGTGCCAGCGTTAGACAGGGGTTGATCACTGAAGCTTTCTTT.

A remark on this clone: Its ends do not fully match the called genes, so a read error is possible. The genes are TRBV7-2 and TRBJ1-2, with D uncertain. The CDR3 has 11 residues. Germline loops: CDR1 SGHTA, CDR2 FQGNSA. This CDR3 is CASSSAWTPSF. CDR3 in DNA: TGTGCCAGCAGCTCCGCCTGGACTCCCTCCTTC.

The chain uses TRBV5-1 and TRBJ1-4, with 9 bases that match TRBD1. The V segment lost 3 bases and the J segment 11 bases; nucleotides outside the gene matches: 8. CDR1 is SGHRS and CDR2 is YFSETQ in the germline V gene. This CDR3 has 14 residues. CDR3 loop: CASSSGQGTRKLFF. In DNA, the CDR3 is TGCGCCAGCAGCTCTGGACAGGGGACTAGGAAACTGTTTTTT. Looking up the rest from reference TRBV5-1 and TRBJ1-4 gives the full variable domain: KAGVTQTPRYLIKTRGQQVTLSCSPISGHRSVSWYQQTPGQGLQFLFEYFSETQRNKGNFPGRFSGRQFSNSRSEMNVSTLELGDSALYLCASSSGQGTRKLFFGSGTQLSVL.

The rearrangement joins TRBV11-3 to TRBJ2-3; 7 nucleotides agree with TRBD2. With 8 bases clipped from V and 3 bases from J, the junction kept 5 bases outside the gene matches. CDR3 length: 13 amino acids. CDR1 SGHNT and CDR2 YENEEA come from the germline V gene. CDR3 sequence: CASGGGNTDTQYF. The CDR3 nucleotides read TGTGCCAGCGGGGGAGGGAATACAGATACGCAGTATTTT.

The chain couples TRBV9 to TRBJ1-3, with no clear D. V was cut by 0 bases and J by 1 base, with 5 bases left in between. The CDR3 is 14 residues long. Germline lookup yields CDR1 SGDLS and CDR2 YYNGEE. CDR3 sequence: CASSVDYSGNTIYF. CDR3 coding DNA: TGTGCCAGCAGCGTAGATTATTCTGGAAACACCATATATTTT.

Concerning this clone itself: A read error may produce the germline difference seen at one junction end. The chain combines TRBV7-7 with TRBJ2-3; a weak D match, TRBD2 (5 bases). Germline V CDR1 and CDR2: SSHAT, FNYEAQ (reference sequence). This CDR3 is 15 amino acids long. CDR3 coding DNA: TGTGCTAGCAGCTTAGGAGGTAGAGTCACAGATACGCAGTATTTT. Its protein is CASSLGGRVTDTQYF. The full variable domain, completed using reference TRBV7-7 and TRBJ2-3, is GAGVSQSPRYKVTKRGQDVTLRCDPISSHATLYWYQQALGQGPEFLTYFNYEAQPDKSGLPSDRFSAERPEGSISTLTIQRTEQRDSAMYRCASSLGGRVTDTQYFGPGTRLTVL.

The chain has TRBV11-2 and TRBJ1-4, with a weak D call TRBD1 (6 bases). The length of the CDR3 is 18 residues. Trimming stripped 0 bases from V and 7 bases from J, with 21 bases between. Germline loops: CDR1 SGHAT, CDR2 FQNNGV. The CDR3 loop is CASSLDIWFGGLAEKLFF. CDR3 nucleotides: TGTGCCAGCAGCTTAGATATCTGGTTCGGGGGGCTGGCTGAAAAACTGTTTTTT.

This clone was picked up one time. V gene TRBV7-3 combines with J gene TRBJ2-3, with a possible D match to TRBD2 (6 bases). The CDR3 is 15 residues long. V lost 1 base and J lost 1, with 9 bases in between. CDR1 SGHTA and CDR2 FQGTGA come from the germline V gene. The CDR3 coding sequence is TGTGCCAGCAGCTTAAGGGGGGAGGGCACAGATACGCAGTATTTT. Amino acids: CASSLRGEGTDTQYF.

The chain combines TRBV18 with TRBJ1-6, with D tentatively TRBD1 (5 bases). The CDR3 length is 16 residues. Between the trimmed V and J ends, which lost 4 bases and 10 bases, there was a span of 20 bases. CDR1 KGHSH and CDR2 LQKENI come from the germline V gene. The CDR3 is CASSLQLQGNRSPLHF. Written as DNA, the CDR3 is TGTGCCAGCTCACTCCAACTCCAGGGTAATCGATCACCCCTCCACTTT.

The CDR3 DNA follows: TGTGCCAGTAGTATAGGCGGGAGCGCTAACTATGGCTACACCTTC. Translation: CASSIGGSANYGYTF. The V call is TRBV19, the J call TRBJ1-2; D gene uncertain. V lost 1 base and J lost 0, with 9 bases in between. The CDR3 loop spans 15 amino acids. The germline V gene encodes CDR1 LNHDA and CDR2 SQIVND (reference sequence). Filled out from reference TRBV19 and TRBJ1-2, the complete variable domain reads DGGITQSPKYLFRKEGQNVTLSCEQNLNHDAMYWYRQDPGQGLRLIYYSQIVNDFQKGDIAEGYSVSREKKESFPLTVTSAQKNPTAFYLCASSIGGSANYGYTFGSGTRLTVV.

The rearrangement links TRBV4-2 to TRBJ1-2; 8 bases map to TRBD1. This CDR3 contains 15 residues. V trimming: 1 base; J trimming: 4 bases; junction bases outside the gene matches: 5. The V gene's germline CDR1 is LGHNA and CDR2 YNFKEQ. CDR3 protein: CASSQAGTGSYGYTF. The CDR3 DNA reads as TGTGCCAGCAGCCAAGCAGGGACAGGATCCTATGGCTACACCTTC.

This sequence joins TRBV7-8 and TRBJ2-1; 7 bases agree with TRBD1. The CDR3 is 14 amino acids. In germline, CDR1 is SGHVS, CDR2 FQNEAQ. J gave up 9 bases and V 5 bases, and 10 bases lay outside the gene matches. The CDR3 DNA is TGTGCCAGCAGCCACAGGGGCAGTGCAGCTGAGCAGTTCTTC. Its translation is CASSHRGSAAEQFF.